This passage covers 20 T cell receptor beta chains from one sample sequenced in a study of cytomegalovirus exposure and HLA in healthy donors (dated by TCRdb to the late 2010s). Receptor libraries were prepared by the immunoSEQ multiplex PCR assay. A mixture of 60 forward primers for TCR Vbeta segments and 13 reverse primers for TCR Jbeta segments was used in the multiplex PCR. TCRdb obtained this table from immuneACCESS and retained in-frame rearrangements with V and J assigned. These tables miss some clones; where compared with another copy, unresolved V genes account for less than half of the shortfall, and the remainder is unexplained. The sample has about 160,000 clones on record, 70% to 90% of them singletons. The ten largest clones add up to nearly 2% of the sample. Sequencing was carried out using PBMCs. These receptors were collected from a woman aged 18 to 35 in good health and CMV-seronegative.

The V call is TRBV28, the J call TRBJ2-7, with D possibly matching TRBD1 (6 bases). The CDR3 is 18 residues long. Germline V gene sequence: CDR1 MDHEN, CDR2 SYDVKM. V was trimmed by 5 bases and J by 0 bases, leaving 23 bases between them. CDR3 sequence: CASSLPLGLGALSYEQYF. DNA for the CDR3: TGTGCCAGCAGTCTCCCCTTAGGGCTGGGGGCCCTCTCCTACGAGCAGTACTTC. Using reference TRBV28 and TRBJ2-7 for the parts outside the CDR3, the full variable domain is DVKVTQSSRYLVKRTGEKVFLECVQDMDHENMFWYRQDPGLGLRLIYFSYDVKMKEKGDIPEGYSVSREKKERFSLILESASTNQTSMYLCASSLPLGLGALSYEQYFGPGTRLTVT.

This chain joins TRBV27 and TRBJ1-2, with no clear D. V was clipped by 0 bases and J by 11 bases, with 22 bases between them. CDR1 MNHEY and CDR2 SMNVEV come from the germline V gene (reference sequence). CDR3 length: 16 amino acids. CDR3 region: CASSLSASDLGVRYTF. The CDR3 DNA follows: TGTGCCAGCAGTTTATCCGCCTCCGACCTCGGGGTGCGGTACACCTTC.

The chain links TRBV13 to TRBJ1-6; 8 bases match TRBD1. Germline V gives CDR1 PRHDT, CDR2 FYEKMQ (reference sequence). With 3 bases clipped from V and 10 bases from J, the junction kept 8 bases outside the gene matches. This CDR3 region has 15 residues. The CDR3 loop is CASSFNRRQGSPLHF. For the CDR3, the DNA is TGTGCCAGCAGCTTCAACAGGCGACAGGGGTCACCCCTCCACTTT.

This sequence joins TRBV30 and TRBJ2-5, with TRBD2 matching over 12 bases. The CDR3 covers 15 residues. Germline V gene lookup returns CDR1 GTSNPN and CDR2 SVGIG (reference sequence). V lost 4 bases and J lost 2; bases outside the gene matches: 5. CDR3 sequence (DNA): TGTGCCTGGAACCCACTAGCGGGGGGACAAGAGACCCAGTACTTC. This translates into CAWNPLAGGQETQYF.

The CDR3 is CASRVQGASSGNTIYF. The CDR3 DNA reads as TGTGCCTCCCGGGTCCAGGGGGCCAGCTCTGGAAACACCATATATTTT. V and J are TRBV30 and TRBJ1-3; the match to TRBD1 covers 8 bases. Germline lookup yields CDR1 GTSNPN and CDR2 SVGIG (reference sequence). The ends lost 7 bases at V and 0 bases at J; junction bases unmatched: 11. This CDR3 is built from 16 residues.

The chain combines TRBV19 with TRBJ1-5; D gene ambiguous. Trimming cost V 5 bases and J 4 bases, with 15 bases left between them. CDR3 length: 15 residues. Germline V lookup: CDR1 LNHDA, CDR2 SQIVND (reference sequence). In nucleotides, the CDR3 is TGTGCCAGTAGTCACGGAACCCGGGGAAATCAGCCCCAGCATTTT. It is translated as CASSHGTRGNQPQHF. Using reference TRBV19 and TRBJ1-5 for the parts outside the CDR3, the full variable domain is DGGITQSPKYLFRKEGQNVTLSCEQNLNHDAMYWYRQDPGQGLRLIYYSQIVNDFQKGDIAEGYSVSREKKESFPLTVTSAQKNPTAFYLCASSHGTRGNQPQHFGDGTRLSIL.

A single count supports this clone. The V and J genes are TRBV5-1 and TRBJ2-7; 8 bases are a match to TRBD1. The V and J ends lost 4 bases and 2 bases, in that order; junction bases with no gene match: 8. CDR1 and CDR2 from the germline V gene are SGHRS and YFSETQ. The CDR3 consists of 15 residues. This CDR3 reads CASSQKQGVTYEQYF. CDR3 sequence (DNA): TGCGCCAGCAGCCAAAAACAGGGGGTCACCTACGAGCAGTACTTC.

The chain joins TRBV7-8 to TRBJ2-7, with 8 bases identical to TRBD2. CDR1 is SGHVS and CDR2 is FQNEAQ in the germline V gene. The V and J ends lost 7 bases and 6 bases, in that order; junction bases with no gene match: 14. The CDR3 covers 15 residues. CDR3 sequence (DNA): TGTGCCAGCACGGGGGCTCGGAGTCGGGAGGGCGAGCAGTACTTC. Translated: CASTGARSREGEQYF. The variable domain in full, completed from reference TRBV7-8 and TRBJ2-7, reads GAGVSQSPRYKVAKRGQDVALRCDPISGHVSLFWYQQALGQGPEFLTYFQNEAQLDKSGLPSDRFFAERPEGSVSTLKIQRTQQEDSAVYLCASTGARSREGEQYFGPGTRLTVT.

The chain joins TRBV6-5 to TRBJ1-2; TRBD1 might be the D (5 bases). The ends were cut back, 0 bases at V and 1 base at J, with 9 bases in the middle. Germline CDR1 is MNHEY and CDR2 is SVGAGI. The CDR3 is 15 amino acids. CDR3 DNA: TGTGCCAGCAGTTACTCTTCAGGGTATAACTATGGCTACACCTTC. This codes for CASSYSSGYNYGYTF.

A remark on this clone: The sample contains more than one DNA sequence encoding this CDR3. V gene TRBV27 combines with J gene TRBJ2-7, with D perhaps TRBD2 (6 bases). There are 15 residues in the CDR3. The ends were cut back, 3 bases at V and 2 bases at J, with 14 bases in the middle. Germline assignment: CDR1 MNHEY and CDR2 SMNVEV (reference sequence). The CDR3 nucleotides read TGTGCCAGCAGTTTCCTAAAGGCGGGGACCTACGAGCAGTACTTC. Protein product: CASSFLKAGTYEQYF.

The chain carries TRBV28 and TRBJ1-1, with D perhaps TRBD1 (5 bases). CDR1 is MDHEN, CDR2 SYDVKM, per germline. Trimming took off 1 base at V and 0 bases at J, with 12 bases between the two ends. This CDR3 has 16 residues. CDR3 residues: CASSLLGVGLNTEAFF. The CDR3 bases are TGTGCCAGCAGTTTATTAGGGGTGGGGTTGAACACTGAAGCTTTCTTT.

The CDR3 region has the DNA TGTGCCAGCACCCAGGGGGCACCCGAGCAGTTCTTC. It yields the protein CASTQGAPEQFF. This chain uses TRBV5-6 with TRBJ2-1, with 8 bases matching TRBD1. CDR3 length: 12 amino acids. V gave up 6 bases and J gave up 10 bases; unmatched junction bases: 6. Germline loops: CDR1 SGHDT, CDR2 YYEEEE.

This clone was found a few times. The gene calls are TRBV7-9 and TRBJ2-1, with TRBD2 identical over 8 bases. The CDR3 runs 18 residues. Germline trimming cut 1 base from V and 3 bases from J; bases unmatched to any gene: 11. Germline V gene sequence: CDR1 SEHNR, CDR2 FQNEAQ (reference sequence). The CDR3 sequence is CASSLGVGGAGDYNEQFF. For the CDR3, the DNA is TGTGCCAGCAGCTTAGGGGTTGGTGGAGCGGGAGACTACAATGAGCAGTTCTTC.

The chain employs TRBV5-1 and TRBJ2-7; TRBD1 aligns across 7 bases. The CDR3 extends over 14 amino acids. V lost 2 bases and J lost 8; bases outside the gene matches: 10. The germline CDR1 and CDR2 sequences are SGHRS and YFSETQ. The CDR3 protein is CASSLTGQRPKQYF. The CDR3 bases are TGCGCCAGCAGCTTAACGGGACAGAGGCCCAAGCAGTACTTC.

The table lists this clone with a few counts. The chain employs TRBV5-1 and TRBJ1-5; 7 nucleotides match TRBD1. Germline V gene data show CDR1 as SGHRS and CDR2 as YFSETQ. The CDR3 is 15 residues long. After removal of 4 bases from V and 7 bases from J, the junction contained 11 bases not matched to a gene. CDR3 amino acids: CASSLVGGPGQPQHF. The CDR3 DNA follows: TGCGCCAGCAGCCTAGTAGGGGGCCCAGGGCAGCCCCAGCATTTT.

CDR3 loop: CASSLVGEDYGYTF. The CDR3, as DNA: TGTGCCAGCAGCTTAGTAGGGGAGGATTATGGCTACACCTTC. The rearrangement joins TRBV13 to TRBJ1-2; tentative D call: TRBD1 (5 bases). V was shortened by 1 base and J by 5 bases, with 11 bases between the two germline ends. Germline lookup yields CDR1 PRHDT and CDR2 FYEKMQ (reference sequence). There are 14 residues in the CDR3.

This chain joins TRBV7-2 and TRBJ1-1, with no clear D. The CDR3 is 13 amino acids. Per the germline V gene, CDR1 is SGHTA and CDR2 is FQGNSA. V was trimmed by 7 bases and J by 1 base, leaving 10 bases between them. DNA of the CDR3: TGTGCCAGCAATGCTCAGGCGAACACTGAAGCTTTCTTT. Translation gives CASNAQANTEAFF.

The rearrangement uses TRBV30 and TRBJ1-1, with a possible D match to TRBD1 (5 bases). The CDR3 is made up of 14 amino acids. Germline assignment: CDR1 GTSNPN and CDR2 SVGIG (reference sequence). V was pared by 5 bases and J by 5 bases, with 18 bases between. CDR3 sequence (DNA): TGTGCCTGGGGGACCTGGAGGGGCCGAACTGAAGCTTTCTTT. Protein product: CAWGTWRGRTEAFF.

The CDR3 region is CASSQDNPGNTIYF. In DNA, the CDR3 is TGTGCCAGTAGTCAGGACAACCCTGGAAACACCATATATTTT. This chain connects TRBV19 to TRBJ1-3; possibly TRBD1 for D (5 bases). In germline, CDR1 is LNHDA, CDR2 SQIVND (reference sequence). CDR3 length: 14 residues. The V end lost 5 bases, the J end lost 2 bases, and 10 bases lay between the germline ends.

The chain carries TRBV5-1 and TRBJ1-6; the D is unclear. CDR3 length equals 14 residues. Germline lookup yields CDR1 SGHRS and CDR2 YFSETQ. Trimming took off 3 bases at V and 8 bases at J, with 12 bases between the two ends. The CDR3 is CASSSFSTDSPLHF. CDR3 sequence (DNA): TGCGCCAGCAGCTCGTTTAGTACTGATTCACCCCTCCACTTT.